Below, 8 T cell receptor beta chains from the same sample are listed, as sequenced in a study of cytomegalovirus exposure and HLA in healthy donors. The data were produced by immunoSEQ multiplex PCR, yet TCRdb's version contains in-frame clones alone and is incomplete. The data hold more than 150,000 clones, with roughly 82% observed a single time. The specimen sequenced was PBMCs. These receptor sequences come from a man in his late teens or twenties in good health and CMV-seropositive.

The chain uses TRBV13 and TRBJ2-1, with TRBD2 matching over 9 bases. Germline trimming cut 5 bases from V and 4 bases from J; bases unmatched to any gene: 12. The germline CDR1 and CDR2 sequences are PRHDT and FYEKMQ (reference sequence). CDR3 length: 17 amino acids. The CDR3, as DNA: TGTGCCAGCAGCGCCACCACTAGCGGGCACTTGTACAATGAGCAGTTCTTC. It encodes CASSATTSGHLYNEQFF.

The chain recombines TRBV6-1 with TRBJ1-1; D uncertain. The CDR3 is 13 amino acids. The V and J ends lost 8 bases and 4 bases respectively, with 14 bases between them. Germline V CDR1 and CDR2: MNHNS, SASEGT. The CDR3 bases are TGTGCCAGCTCCCCTCGGGGTTTCACTGAAGCTTTCTTT. Its translation is CASSPRGFTEAFF.

This rearrangement joins TRBV9 to TRBJ2-1, with TRBD2 matching over 15 bases. Germline V gene lookup returns CDR1 SGDLS and CDR2 YYNGEE. This CDR3 is built from 14 residues. The J segment lost 10 bases and the V segment lost 2 bases, leaving 1 base of the junction unmatched. The DNA of the CDR3 is TGTGCCAGCAGCGTTGGGACTAGCGGGGGGGAGCAGTTCTTC. It specifies CASSVGTSGGEQFF.

Regarding this clone: The junction departs from the called germline gene at one end, perhaps through a read error. This sequence joins TRBV11-2 and TRBJ2-3; 9 positions match TRBD1. Germline loops: CDR1 SGHAT, CDR2 FQNNGV. The CDR3 is 16 residues long. CDR3 amino acids: CASSPAGDRATYTQYF. In DNA form, the CDR3 reads TGTGCCAGCAGCCCCGCCGGGGACAGGGCCACATATACGCAGTATTTT.

This chain connects TRBV28 to TRBJ2-5; 11 nucleotides align to TRBD2. The CDR3 covers 17 residues. Germline assignment: CDR1 MDHEN and CDR2 SYDVKM. Trimming removed 0 bases from V and 3 bases from J; junction bases left unmatched: 6. In DNA form, the CDR3 reads TGTGCCAGCAGTTTATGGACTAGCGGGAAACTTAAAGAGACCCAGTACTTC. It specifies CASSLWTSGKLKETQYF.

About this clone itself: One end of the junction is discordant with germline, which a read error may explain. The rearrangement uses TRBV30 and TRBJ2-1; D may be TRBD2 (6 bases). This CDR3 is built from 14 residues. Per the germline V gene, CDR1 is GTSNPN and CDR2 is SVGIG (reference sequence). The CDR3 DNA follows: TGTGCCTGGAGTGTACGACGGGACTTCCCTGAGAAGTTCTTC. As protein: CAWSVRRDFPEKFF. The full variable domain, rest sourced from reference TRBV30 and TRBJ2-1, is SQTIHQWPATLVQPVGSPLSLECTVEGTSNPNLYWYRQAAGRGLQLLFYSVGIGQISSEVPQNLSASRPQDRQFILSSKKLLLSDSGFYLCAWSVRRDFPEKFFGPGTRLTVL.

V usage is TRBV6-1 and J usage is TRBJ2-3; 8 nucleotides agree with TRBD1. The CDR3 extends over 14 amino acids. With 4 bases clipped from V and 7 bases from J, the junction kept 7 bases outside the gene matches. CDR1 and CDR2 (germline): MNHNS, SASEGT. CDR3 bases: TGTGCCAGCAGTGGTGGACAGGGCCCAAATACGCAGTATTTT. Its translation: CASSGGQGPNTQYF.

V and J are TRBV6-5 and TRBJ1-1; TRBD1 might be the D (5 bases). There are 15 residues in the CDR3. V lost 0 bases and J lost 0, with 8 bases in between. Germline lookup yields CDR1 MNHEY and CDR2 SVGAGI. As DNA, the CDR3 is TGTGCCAGCAGTTACTCTAAGGGGATGAACACTGAAGCTTTCTTT. Amino acid sequence: CASSYSKGMNTEAFF.